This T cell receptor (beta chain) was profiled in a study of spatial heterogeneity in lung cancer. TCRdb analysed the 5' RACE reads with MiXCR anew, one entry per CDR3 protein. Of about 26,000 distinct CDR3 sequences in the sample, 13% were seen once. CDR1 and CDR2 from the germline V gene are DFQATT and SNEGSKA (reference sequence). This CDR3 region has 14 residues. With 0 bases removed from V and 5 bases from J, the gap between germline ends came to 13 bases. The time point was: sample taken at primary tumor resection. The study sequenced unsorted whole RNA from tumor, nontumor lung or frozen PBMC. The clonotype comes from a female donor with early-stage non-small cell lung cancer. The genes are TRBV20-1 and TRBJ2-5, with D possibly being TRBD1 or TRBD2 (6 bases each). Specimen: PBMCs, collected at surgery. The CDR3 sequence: CSARDFQGRETQYF. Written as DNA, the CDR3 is TGCAGTGCTAGAGATTTTCAGGGGAGGGAGACCCAGTACTTC.